The 26 T cell receptor beta chains below were found in one sample sequenced in a study of blood T cell repertoires in COVID-19 (dated by TCRdb to 2018 to 2020). Libraries were made using the immunoSEQ multiplex PCR assay. Drawn from immuneACCESS, this table holds only the in-frame rearrangements with V and J called that TCRdb kept. Clones are partly lost; checked studies trace under half to an unresolved V gene and leave the rest unexplained. For this sample the table gives around 200,000 clones, of which roughly 84% were detected only once. The ten largest clones capture less than 3% of the sample. The material sequenced was peripheral blood. These receptor sequences come from a human donor with acute or convalescent COVID-19. The donor label of this sample is uncertain.

The chain uses TRBV9 and TRBJ1-1; D possibly corresponds to TRBD1 (6 bases). The V end lost 4 bases, the J end lost 4 bases, and 11 bases lay between the germline ends. Looked up from germline, CDR1 is SGDLS and CDR2 is YYNGEE. The length of the CDR3 is 13 residues. The CDR3 loop reads CASSTQGFTEAFF. The DNA of the CDR3 is TGTGCCAGCAGCACACAGGGTTTCACTGAAGCTTTCTTT. Looking up the rest from reference TRBV9 and TRBJ1-1 gives the full variable domain: DSGVTQTPKHLITATGQRVTLRCSPRSGDLSVYWYQQSLDQGLQFLIQYYNGEERAKGNILERFSAQQFPDLHSELNLSSLELGDSALYFCASSTQGFTEAFFGQGTRLTVV.

DNA of the CDR3: TGTGCCAGCAGTCTGGCTCGAGGAAACACCATATATTTT. Amino acids: CASSLARGNTIYF. This chain joins TRBV12-3 or TRBV12-4 and TRBJ1-3; D is ambiguous. CDR3 size: 13 residues. V lost 5 bases to trimming and J lost 4 bases, with 9 bases between them.

This rearrangement joins TRBV6-5 to TRBJ2-5; a weak D match, TRBD1 (6 bases). This CDR3 has 13 residues. V was shortened by 6 bases and J by 7 bases, with 15 bases between the two germline ends. Germline V gene sequence: CDR1 MNHEY, CDR2 SVGAGI. For the CDR3, the DNA is TGTGCCAGCAGGAACAGGGCGGTCTTGACCCAGTACTTC. It encodes CASRNRAVLTQYF.

The chain has TRBV9 and TRBJ2-3, with 9 bases identical to TRBD2. Germline assignment: CDR1 SGDLS and CDR2 YYNGEE. The CDR3 runs to 15 residues. V was pared by 6 bases and J by 3 bases, with 8 bases of the junction left unmatched. DNA of the CDR3: TGTGCCAGCAACTCCGCGGGAGGGCCAACAGATACGCAGTATTTT. Translating it yields CASNSAGGPTDTQYF.

The chain links TRBV5-6 to TRBJ2-3; D possibly corresponds to TRBD1 (6 bases). V gave up 0 bases and J gave up 4 bases, with 12 bases separating them. The CDR3 covers 15 residues. Germline CDR1 SGHDT, CDR2 YYEEEE. The CDR3 loop is CASSLGLTGSDTQYF. In DNA form, the CDR3 reads TGTGCCAGCAGCTTGGGTCTCACAGGGTCAGATACGCAGTATTTT.

V is TRBV5-4 and J is TRBJ2-1; weak D call: TRBD2 (6 bases). Germline CDR1 reads SGHNT; CDR2 reads YYREEE (reference sequence). The CDR3 loop spans 16 amino acids. V lost 0 bases and J 9 bases, leaving 19 bases between the germline ends. DNA for the CDR3: TGTGCCAGCAGCTTGGGTGTTTCGGGAGTAAATACTGAGCAGTTCTTC. Its protein product is CASSLGVSGVNTEQFF.

The chain carries TRBV2 and TRBJ1-3; TRBD1 might be the D (6 bases). Trimming took off 6 bases at V and 0 bases at J, with 12 bases between the two ends. CDR1 is SNHLY, CDR2 FYNNEI, per germline. This CDR3 contains 15 residues. DNA of the CDR3: TGTGCCAGCAGCGTGGACAGAGTCTCTGGAAACACCATATATTTT. Residues: CASSVDRVSGNTIYF.

V is TRBV6-2 or TRBV6-3 and J is TRBJ2-7; 7 positions match TRBD1. This CDR3 has 14 amino acids. V shed 2 bases, J shed 2 bases, and the junction held 3 bases outside the gene matches. Germline V gene data show CDR1 as MNHEY and CDR2 as SVGEGT. As DNA, the CDR3 is TGTGCCAGCAGTTACAGGGGGCCAACCTACGAGCAGTACTTC. Translating gives CASSYRGPTYEQYF.

V usage is TRBV7-9 and J usage is TRBJ2-1, with TRBD2 matching over 9 bases. This CDR3 spans 16 amino acids. Germline V CDR1 and CDR2: SEHNR, FQNEAQ (reference sequence). V lost 5 bases to trimming and J lost 8 bases; unmatched junction nucleotides: 13. The CDR3, as DNA: TGTGCCAGCAGCCTTACCCTAGCGGGACCTTACGATGAGCAGTTCTTC. Protein product: CASSLTLAGPYDEQFF.

This clone was detected only a few times. The J gene is TRBJ2-1, the V gene TRBV19; tentative D call: TRBD1 (6 bases). V lost 1 base and J 7 bases, leaving 11 bases between the germline ends. The CDR3 has 14 residues. The germline CDR1 and CDR2 sequences are LNHDA and SQIVND (reference sequence). The CDR3 region has the DNA TGTGCCAGTAGTATAGGGGGGCTACCAAATGAGCAGTTCTTC. Its translation: CASSIGGLPNEQFF. Looking up the rest from reference TRBV19 and TRBJ2-1 gives the full variable domain: DGGITQSPKYLFRKEGQNVTLSCEQNLNHDAMYWYRQDPGQGLRLIYYSQIVNDFQKGDIAEGYSVSREKKESFPLTVTSAQKNPTAFYLCASSIGGLPNEQFFGPGTRLTVL.

J is TRBJ1-4 and V is TRBV28, with 12 positions matching TRBD1. From germline, CDR1 is MDHEN and CDR2 SYDVKM. V lost 6 bases to trimming and J lost 11 bases; unmatched junction nucleotides: 13. This CDR3 is built from 16 residues. The CDR3 sequence is CASRTAGTGGAWKLFF. CDR3 coding DNA: TGTGCCAGCAGAACTGCCGGGACAGGGGGCGCCTGGAAACTGTTTTTT.

The chain carries TRBV10-1 and TRBJ1-2; D uncertain. CDR1 and CDR2 (germline): WNHNN, SYGVQD (reference sequence). The length of the CDR3 is 13 residues. The V end lost 0 bases, the J end lost 7 bases, and 9 bases lay between the germline ends. The DNA for the CDR3 is TGCGCCAGCAGTGAGTCTGGGAGAGGTGGCTACACCTTC. This translates into CASSESGRGGYTF.

V is TRBV10-1 and J is TRBJ2-2, with D unresolved. This CDR3 has 14 residues. The germline V and J ends were trimmed by 0 bases and 5 bases, with 7 bases remaining between them. The V gene's germline CDR1 is WNHNN and CDR2 SYGVQD (reference sequence). CDR3 nucleotide sequence: TGCGCCAGCAGTGAGTCGAGTGAGACCGGGGAGCTGTTTTTT. Residues: CASSESSETGELFF.

V is TRBV5-5 and J is TRBJ1-3; 8 bases match TRBD1. In germline, CDR1 is SGHKS, CDR2 YYEKEE (reference sequence). The trim removed 4 bases at V and 4 bases at J, leaving 10 bases unmatched. The CDR3 has 16 amino acids. CDR3 nucleotides: TGTGCCAGCAGCCGATTTGGACAGGGTTGGGGAAACACCATATATTTT. Its protein product is CASSRFGQGWGNTIYF. Full variable domain (missing parts from reference TRBV5-5 and TRBJ1-3): DAGVTQSPTHLIKTRGQQVTLRCSPISGHKSVSWYQQVLGQGPQFIFQYYEKEERGRGNFPDRFSARQFPNYSSELNVNALLLGDSALYLCASSRFGQGWGNTIYFGEGSWLTVV.

J is TRBJ2-7 and V is TRBV19; 8 bases agree with TRBD1. The CDR3 covers 15 residues. J was trimmed by 1 base and V by 5 bases; bases with no gene match: 7. CDR1 is LNHDA, CDR2 SQIVND, per germline (reference sequence). CDR3: CASSSTGGFSYEQYF. CDR3 in DNA: TGTGCCAGTAGTTCCACAGGGGGTTTTTCCTACGAGCAGTACTTC.

This sequence joins TRBV7-3 and TRBJ1-2; 7 bases are a match to TRBD1. CDR3 length: 16 amino acids. The trim removed 4 bases at V and 8 bases at J, leaving 16 bases unmatched. Germline V lookup: CDR1 SGHTA, CDR2 FQGTGA. CDR3 sequence: CASSSLGQEKTRGYTF. In DNA, the CDR3 is TGTGCCAGCAGCTCTCTTGGACAGGAAAAAACGAGGGGCTACACCTTC.

The V and J genes are TRBV5-1 and TRBJ2-2, with D perhaps TRBD2 (6 bases). Germline lookup yields CDR1 SGHRS and CDR2 YFSETQ. The ends were cut back, 4 bases at V and 3 bases at J, with 10 bases in the middle. The CDR3 runs 14 residues. In nucleotides, the CDR3 is TGCGCCAGCAGCCCGGGGGAGTACACCGGGGAGCTGTTTTTT. It translates to CASSPGEYTGELFF.

V usage is TRBV18 and J usage is TRBJ1-5; D is uncertain. Trimming left V 2 bases short and J 0 bases short, with 8 bases between. The CDR3 runs to 15 residues. Germline lookup yields CDR1 KGHSH and CDR2 LQKENI. This CDR3 reads CASSPEADSNQPQHF. The CDR3 DNA is TGTGCCAGCTCACCAGAGGCAGATAGCAATCAGCCCCAGCATTTT.

This clone was observed a single time. The chain uses TRBV30 and TRBJ2-3, with TRBD2 identical over 8 bases. This CDR3 contains 12 residues. Germline lookup yields CDR1 GTSNPN and CDR2 SVGIG (reference sequence). The CDR3 sequence: CGIAGPTDTQYF. Here the CDR3 DNA reads TGTGGGATAGCGGGGCCCACAGATACGCAGTATTTT.

This chain joins TRBV3-1 (or the pseudogene TRBV3-2) and TRBJ2-1, with 10 bases aligning to TRBD2. CDR3 length: 16 residues. The ends lost 2 bases at V and 9 bases at J; junction bases unmatched: 10. Germline V lookup: CDR1 LGHDT, CDR2 YNNKEL (reference sequence). DNA for the CDR3: TGTGCCAGCAGCCAAAGATCTAGCGGGAGATCTAGTGAGCAGTTCTTC. This sequence encodes CASSQRSSGRSSEQFF.

The chain employs TRBV7-3 and TRBJ2-2; D ambiguous. Germline V gives CDR1 SGHTA, CDR2 FQGTGA. The CDR3 runs to 16 residues. V shed 5 bases and J shed 4 bases, with 17 bases lying between them. The CDR3 loop reads CASSPRPGSGTGELFF. The DNA for the CDR3 is TGTGCCAGCAGCCCCCGGCCTGGTTCAGGCACCGGGGAGCTGTTTTTT.

In this sample, this clone turned up once. The J gene is TRBJ1-4, the V gene TRBV6-5, with no clear D. Per germline, CDR1 MNHEY and CDR2 SVGAGI. This CDR3 contains 16 residues. Trimming shortened V by 0 bases and J by 2 bases, and 10 bases separated the two germline ends. DNA of the CDR3: TGTGCCAGCAGTTACTCCGGAGGGATTACTAATGAAAAACTGTTTTTT. It yields the protein CASSYSGGITNEKLFF.

J is TRBJ1-1 and V is TRBV2; 7 positions agree with TRBD1. Germline CDR1 SNHLY, CDR2 FYNNEI. V gave up 4 bases and J gave up 7 bases; unmatched junction bases: 6. The CDR3 spans 13 residues. The DNA of the CDR3 is TGTGCCAGCAGTGGGACAGGAGTAGGTGAAGCTTTCTTT. It codes for CASSGTGVGEAFF.

J is TRBJ2-7 and V is TRBV7-9; 9 nucleotides align to TRBD2. Germline V gives CDR1 SEHNR, CDR2 FQNEAQ (reference sequence). The CDR3 length is 15 residues. V lost 5 bases and J lost 0; bases outside the gene matches: 5. The CDR3 sequence is CASSERTSVSYEQYF. CDR3 sequence (DNA): TGTGCCAGCAGCGAACGGACTAGCGTCTCCTACGAGCAGTACTTC.

The rearrangement joins TRBV6-5 to TRBJ2-7, with no clear D. The ends were cut back, 6 bases at V and 1 base at J, with 4 bases in the middle. The germline V gene has CDR1 MNHEY and CDR2 SVGAGI. This CDR3 has 11 amino acids. The CDR3 loop is CASSQSYEQYF. As DNA, the CDR3 is TGTGCCAGCAGCCAGTCCTACGAGCAGTACTTC.

The chain joins TRBV30 to TRBJ1-2; D not resolved. There are 13 residues in the CDR3. Germline CDR1 GTSNPN, CDR2 SVGIG (reference sequence). V lost 3 bases to trimming and J lost 4 bases, with 12 bases between them. The CDR3: CAWRRERSYGYTF. In nucleotides, the CDR3 is TGTGCCTGGAGGAGGGAGCGCAGCTATGGCTACACCTTC.